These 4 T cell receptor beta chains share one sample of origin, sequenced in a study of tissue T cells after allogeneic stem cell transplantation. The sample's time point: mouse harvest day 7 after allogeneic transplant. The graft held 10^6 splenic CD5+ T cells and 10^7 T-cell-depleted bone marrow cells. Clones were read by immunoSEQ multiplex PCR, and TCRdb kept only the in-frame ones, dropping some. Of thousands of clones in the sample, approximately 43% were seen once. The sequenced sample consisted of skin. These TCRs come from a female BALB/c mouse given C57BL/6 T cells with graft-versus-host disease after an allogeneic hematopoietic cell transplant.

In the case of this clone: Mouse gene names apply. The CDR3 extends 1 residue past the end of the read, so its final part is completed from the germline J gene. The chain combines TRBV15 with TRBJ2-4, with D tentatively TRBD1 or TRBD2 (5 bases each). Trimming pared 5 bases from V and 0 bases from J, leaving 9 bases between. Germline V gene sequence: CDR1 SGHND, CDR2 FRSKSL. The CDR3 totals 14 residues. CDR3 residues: CASSRDLSQNTLYF. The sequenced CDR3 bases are TGTGCCAGCAGTCGGGACCTCAGTCAAAACACCTTGTAC.

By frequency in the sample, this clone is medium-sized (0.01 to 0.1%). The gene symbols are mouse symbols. CDR3 bases read: TGTGCCAGCAGTCTTCCGGGACAGGGGAGACGTGAACAGTAC. Its translation: CASSLPGQGRREQY. The full-length CDR3 reads as CASSLPGQGRREQYF. V gene TRBV26 combines with J gene TRBJ2-7, with 10 bases identical to TRBD1. Read sequence stops 1 residue before the CDR3 end, and the germline J gene provides the missing end. After removal of 3 bases from V and 6 bases from J, the junction contained 8 bases not matched to a gene. CDR1 KGHPV and CDR2 FQNQEV come from the germline V gene (reference sequence). The CDR3 spans 15 residues.

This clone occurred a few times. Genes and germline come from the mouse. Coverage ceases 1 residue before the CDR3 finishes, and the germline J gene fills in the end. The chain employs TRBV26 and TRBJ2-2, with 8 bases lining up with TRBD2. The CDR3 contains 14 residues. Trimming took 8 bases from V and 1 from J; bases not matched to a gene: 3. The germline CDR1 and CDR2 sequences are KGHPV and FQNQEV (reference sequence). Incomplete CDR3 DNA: TGTGCCAGCGTGACTGGGGTAAACACCGGGCAGCTCTAC. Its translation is CASVTGVNTGQLY. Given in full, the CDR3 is CASVTGVNTGQLYF.

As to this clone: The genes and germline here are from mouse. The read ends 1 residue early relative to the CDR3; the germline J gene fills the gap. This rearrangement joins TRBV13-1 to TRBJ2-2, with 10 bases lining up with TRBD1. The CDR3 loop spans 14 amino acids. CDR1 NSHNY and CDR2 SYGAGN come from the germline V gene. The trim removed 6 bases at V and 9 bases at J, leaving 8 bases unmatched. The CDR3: CASNRDRGTRQLYF. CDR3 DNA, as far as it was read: TGTGCCAGCAACCGGGACAGGGGAACCAGGCAGCTCTAC.